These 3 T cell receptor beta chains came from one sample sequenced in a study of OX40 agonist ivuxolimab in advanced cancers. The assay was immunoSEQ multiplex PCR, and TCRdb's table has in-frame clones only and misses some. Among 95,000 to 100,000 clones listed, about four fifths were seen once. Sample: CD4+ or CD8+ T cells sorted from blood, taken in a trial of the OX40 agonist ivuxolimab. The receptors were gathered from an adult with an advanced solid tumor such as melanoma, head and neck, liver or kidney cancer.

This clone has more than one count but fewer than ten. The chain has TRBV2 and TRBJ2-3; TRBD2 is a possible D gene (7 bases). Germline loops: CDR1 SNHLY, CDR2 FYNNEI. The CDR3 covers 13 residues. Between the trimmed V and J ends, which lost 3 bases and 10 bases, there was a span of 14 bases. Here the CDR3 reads CASSDEGGSAQYF. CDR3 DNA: TGTGCCAGCAGTGATGAGGGGGGGTCGGCGCAGTATTTT.

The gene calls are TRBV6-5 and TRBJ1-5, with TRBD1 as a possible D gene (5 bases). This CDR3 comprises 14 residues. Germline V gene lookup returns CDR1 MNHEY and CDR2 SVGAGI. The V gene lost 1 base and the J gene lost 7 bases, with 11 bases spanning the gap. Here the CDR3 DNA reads TGTGCCAGCAGTTACTATGGGGGGGACCAGCCCCAGCATTTT. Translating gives CASSYYGGDQPQHF.

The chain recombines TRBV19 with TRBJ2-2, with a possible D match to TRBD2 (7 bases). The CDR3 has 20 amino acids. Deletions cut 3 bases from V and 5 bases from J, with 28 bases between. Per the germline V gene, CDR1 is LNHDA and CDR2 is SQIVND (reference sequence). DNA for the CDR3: TGTGCCAGTAGTATTGGGGGCCCGGGGGGCAGGCGCCGACGTACCGGGGAGCTGTTTTTT. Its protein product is CASSIGGPGGRRRRTGELFF. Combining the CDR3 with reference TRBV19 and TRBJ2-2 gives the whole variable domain DGGITQSPKYLFRKEGQNVTLSCEQNLNHDAMYWYRQDPGQGLRLIYYSQIVNDFQKGDIAEGYSVSREKKESFPLTVTSAQKNPTAFYLCASSIGGPGGRRRRTGELFFGEGSRLTVL.